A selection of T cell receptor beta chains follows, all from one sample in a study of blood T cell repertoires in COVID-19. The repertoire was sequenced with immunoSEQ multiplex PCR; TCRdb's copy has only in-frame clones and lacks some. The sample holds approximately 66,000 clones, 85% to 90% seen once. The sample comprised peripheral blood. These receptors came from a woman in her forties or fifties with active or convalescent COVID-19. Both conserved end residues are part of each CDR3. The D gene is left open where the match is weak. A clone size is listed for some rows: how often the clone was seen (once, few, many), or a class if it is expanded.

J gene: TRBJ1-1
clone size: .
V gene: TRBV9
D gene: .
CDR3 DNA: TGTGCCAGCAGCGGCCCCTTAGTGAACACTGAAGCTTTCTTT
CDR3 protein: CASSGPLVNTEAFF

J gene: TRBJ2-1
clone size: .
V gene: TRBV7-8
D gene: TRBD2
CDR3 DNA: TGTGCCAGCAGCTTAGGAAGTAGCGGGAGCTCCTACAATGAGCAGTTCTTC
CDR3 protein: CASSLGSSGSSYNEQFF

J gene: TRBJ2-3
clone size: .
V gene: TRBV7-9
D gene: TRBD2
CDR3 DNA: TGTGCCAGCAGCTTATATGGGCGCGGACTAGCGGGAGGGACCCATACGCAGTATTTT
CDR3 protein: CASSLYGRGLAGGTHTQYF

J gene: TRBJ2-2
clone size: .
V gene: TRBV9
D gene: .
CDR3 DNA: TGTGCCAGCAGCGTAGACTACAACACCGGGGAGCTGTTTTTT
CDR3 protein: CASSVDYNTGELFF

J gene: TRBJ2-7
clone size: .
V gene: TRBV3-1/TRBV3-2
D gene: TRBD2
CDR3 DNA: TGTGCCAGCAGCCCGACTAGCTTCGAGCAGTACTTC
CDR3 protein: CASSPTSFEQYF

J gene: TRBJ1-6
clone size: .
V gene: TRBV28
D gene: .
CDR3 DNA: TGTGCCAGCAGGCTGGGGTCCAGGGATCTCCTCCACTTT
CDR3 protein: CASRLGSRDLLHF

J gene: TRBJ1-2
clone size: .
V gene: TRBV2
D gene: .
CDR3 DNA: TGTGCCAGCTCCACCGACAGGCCCAGTGGCTACACCTTC
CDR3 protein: CASSTDRPSGYTF

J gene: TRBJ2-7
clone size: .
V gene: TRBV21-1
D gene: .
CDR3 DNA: TGTGCCAGCAGCCCACACCGGGGGGTCTGTAAGCGACGTGAGCAGTACTTC
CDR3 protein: CASSPHRGVCKRREQYF

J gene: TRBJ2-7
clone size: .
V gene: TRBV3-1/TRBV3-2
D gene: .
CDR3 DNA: TGTGCCAGCAGCCAAGCATCAGGATATGGAAACTACGAGCAGTACTTC
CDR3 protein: CASSQASGYGNYEQYF

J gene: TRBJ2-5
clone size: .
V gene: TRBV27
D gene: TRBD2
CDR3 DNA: TGTGCCAGCAGTTTAGGTCAAGTGGCGGGAGGCAAAGAGACCCAGTACTTC
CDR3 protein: CASSLGQVAGGKETQYF

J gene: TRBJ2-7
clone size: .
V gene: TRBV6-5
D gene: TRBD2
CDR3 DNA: TGTGCCAGCAGTTCTCTAGCGGAGCTCTCCTACGAGCAGTACTTC
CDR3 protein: CASSSLAELSYEQYF

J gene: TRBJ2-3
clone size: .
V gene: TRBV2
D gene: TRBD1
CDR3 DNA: TGTGCCAGCAGGTCCCCCGGGACAGGGGGCGGTGATACGCAGTATTTT
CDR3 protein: CASRSPGTGGGDTQYF

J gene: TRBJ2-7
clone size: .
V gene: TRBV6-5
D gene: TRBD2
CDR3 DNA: TGTGCCAGTTCTAGCGGGCCTGACTACGAGCAGTACTTC
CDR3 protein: CASSSGPDYEQYF

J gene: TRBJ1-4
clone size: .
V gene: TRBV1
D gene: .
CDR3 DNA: TGCACCAGCAGCCAAGACCGGGGAGGAGAAAAACTGTTTTTT
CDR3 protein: CTSSQDRGGEKLFF

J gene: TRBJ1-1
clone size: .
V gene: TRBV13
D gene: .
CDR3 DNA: TGTGCCAGCAGCCCCCGGGGAAGGCCTGAAGCTTTCTTT
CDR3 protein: CASSPRGRPEAFF

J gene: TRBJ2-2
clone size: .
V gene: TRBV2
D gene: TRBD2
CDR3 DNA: TGTGCCAGCAGGGGGACTAGCGGGAGTAGGGCCGGGGAGCTGTTTTTT
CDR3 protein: CASRGTSGSRAGELFF

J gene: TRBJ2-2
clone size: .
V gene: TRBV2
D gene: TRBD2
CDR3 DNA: TGTGCCAACTACATCCAGCGGGAGTTAGGCGGGGAGCTGTTTTTT
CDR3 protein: CANYIQRELGGELFF

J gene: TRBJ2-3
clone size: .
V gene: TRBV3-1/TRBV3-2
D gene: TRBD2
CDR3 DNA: TGTGCCAGCAGCCAAGATGGAGCGGGACGGCTTTTGGGTACGCAGTATTTT
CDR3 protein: CASSQDGAGRLLGTQYF

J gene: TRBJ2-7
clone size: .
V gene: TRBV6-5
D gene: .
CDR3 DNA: TGTGCCAGCAGTTACGCCCGGCGCGGGGAGCAGTACTTC
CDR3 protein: CASSYARRGEQYF

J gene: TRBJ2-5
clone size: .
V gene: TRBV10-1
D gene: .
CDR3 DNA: TGCGCCAGCAGTGCCCCGGGGACTCTCACAGAGACCCAGTACTTC
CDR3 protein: CASSAPGTLTETQYF

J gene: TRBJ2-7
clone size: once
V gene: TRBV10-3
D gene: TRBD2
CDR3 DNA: TGTGCCATCAGGGTACTAGCGGGAGGGTTTACCTCCTACGAGCAGTACTTC
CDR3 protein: CAIRVLAGGFTSYEQYF

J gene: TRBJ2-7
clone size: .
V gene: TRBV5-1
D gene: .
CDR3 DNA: TGCGCCAGCAGCCCCAGTTTCTACGAGCAGTACTTC
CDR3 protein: CASSPSFYEQYF

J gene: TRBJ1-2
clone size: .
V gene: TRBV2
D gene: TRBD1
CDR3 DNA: TGTGCCAGCAAAAGGGACAGTTCCTCCTATGGCTACACCTTC
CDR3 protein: CASKRDSSSYGYTF

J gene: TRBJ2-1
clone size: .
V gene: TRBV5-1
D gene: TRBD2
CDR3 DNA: TGCGCCAGCAGCTTGGGCTGGCGGGGGGCCATAAACAATGAGCAGTTCTTC
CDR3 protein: CASSLGWRGAINNEQFF

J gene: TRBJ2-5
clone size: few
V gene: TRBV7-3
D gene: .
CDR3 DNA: TGTGCCAGCAGCTTAGGGTCCGGGAGGACCCAGTACTTC
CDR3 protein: CASSLGSGRTQYF

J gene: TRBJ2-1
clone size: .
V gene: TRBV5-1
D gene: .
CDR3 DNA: TGCGCCAGCAGCTTGGGGACTAACTACAATGAGCAGTTCTTC
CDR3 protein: CASSLGTNYNEQFF

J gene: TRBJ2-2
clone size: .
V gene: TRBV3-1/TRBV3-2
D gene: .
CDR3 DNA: TGTGCCAGCAGCATGGGACAGAACACCGGGGAGCTGTTTTTT
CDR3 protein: CASSMGQNTGELFF

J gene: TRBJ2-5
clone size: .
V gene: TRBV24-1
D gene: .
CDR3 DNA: TGTGCCACCAGTGATTCCACAGGGGCGGGGGAGACCCAGTACTTC
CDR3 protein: CATSDSTGAGETQYF

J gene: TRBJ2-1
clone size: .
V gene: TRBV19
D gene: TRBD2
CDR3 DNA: TGTGCCAGTAGCACGGGACTAGCGGGAGTTGAGCAGTTCTTC
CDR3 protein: CASSTGLAGVEQFF

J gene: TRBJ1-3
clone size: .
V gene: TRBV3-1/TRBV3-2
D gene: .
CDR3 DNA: TGTGCCAGCAGCCAGACAGACTCTGGAAACACCATATATTTT
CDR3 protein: CASSQTDSGNTIYF

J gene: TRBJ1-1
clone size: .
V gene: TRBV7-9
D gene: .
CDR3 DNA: TGTGCCAGCAGCTTAGCCCTGAAAGACGTCTGGGGGGTCGACACTGAAGCTTTCTTT
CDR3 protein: CASSLALKDVWGVDTEAFF

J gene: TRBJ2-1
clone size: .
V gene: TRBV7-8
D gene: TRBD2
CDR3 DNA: TGTGCCAGCAGCCCACTGACTAGCGGATACAATGAGCAGTTCTTC
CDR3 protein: CASSPLTSGYNEQFF

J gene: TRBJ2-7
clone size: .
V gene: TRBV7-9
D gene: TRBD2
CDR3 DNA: TGTGCCAGCAGCTTAGTCGGCGGGAGGCGGCCCTACGAGCAGTACTTC
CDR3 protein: CASSLVGGRRPYEQYF

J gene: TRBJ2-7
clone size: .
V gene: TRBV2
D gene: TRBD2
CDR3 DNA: TGTGCCAGCAGGGGGCTAGCGGGAGGACTCTTC
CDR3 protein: CASRGLAGGLF